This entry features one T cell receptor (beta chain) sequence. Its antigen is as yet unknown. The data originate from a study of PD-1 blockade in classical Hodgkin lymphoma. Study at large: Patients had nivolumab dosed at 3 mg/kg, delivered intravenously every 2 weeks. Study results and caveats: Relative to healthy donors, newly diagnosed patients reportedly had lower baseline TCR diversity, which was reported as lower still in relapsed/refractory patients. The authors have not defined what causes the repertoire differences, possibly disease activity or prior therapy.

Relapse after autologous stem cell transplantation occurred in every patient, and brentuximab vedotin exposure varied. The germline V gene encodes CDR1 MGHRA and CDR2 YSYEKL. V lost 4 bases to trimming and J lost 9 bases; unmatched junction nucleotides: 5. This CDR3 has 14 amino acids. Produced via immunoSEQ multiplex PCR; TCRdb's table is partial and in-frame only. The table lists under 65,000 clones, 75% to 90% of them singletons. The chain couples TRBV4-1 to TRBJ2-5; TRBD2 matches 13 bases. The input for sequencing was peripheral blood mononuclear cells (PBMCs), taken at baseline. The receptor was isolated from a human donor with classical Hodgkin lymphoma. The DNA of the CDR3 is TGCGCCAGCAGCCTCGGACTAGCGGGGGCAGCCCAGTACTTC. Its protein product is CASSLGLAGAAQYF.